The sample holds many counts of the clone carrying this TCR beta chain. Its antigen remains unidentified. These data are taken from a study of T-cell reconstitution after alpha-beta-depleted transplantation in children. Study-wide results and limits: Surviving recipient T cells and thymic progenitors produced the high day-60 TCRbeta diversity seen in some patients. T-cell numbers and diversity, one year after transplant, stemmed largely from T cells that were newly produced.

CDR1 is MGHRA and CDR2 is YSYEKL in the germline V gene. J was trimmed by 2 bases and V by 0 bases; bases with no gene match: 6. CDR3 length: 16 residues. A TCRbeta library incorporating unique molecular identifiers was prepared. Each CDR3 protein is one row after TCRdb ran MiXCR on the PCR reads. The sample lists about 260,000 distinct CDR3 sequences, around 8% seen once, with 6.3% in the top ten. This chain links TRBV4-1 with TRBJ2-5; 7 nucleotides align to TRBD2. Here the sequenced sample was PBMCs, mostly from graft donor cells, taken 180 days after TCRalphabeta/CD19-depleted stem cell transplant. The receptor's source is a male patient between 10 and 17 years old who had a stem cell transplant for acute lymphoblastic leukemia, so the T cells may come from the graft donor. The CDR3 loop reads CASSQEPSGRQETQYF. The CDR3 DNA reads TGCGCCAGCAGCCAAGAGCCTAGCGGAAGACAAGAGACCCAGTACTTC.